The 25 T cell receptor beta chains listed next were all sequenced from one sample in a study of T cell repertoires in cytomegalovirus infection. TCRdb passed the reads through MiXCR, listing each CDR3 protein once. The sample records 650,000 to 900,000 distinct CDR3 sequences, roughly 33% being singletons. For these receptors, no antigen is known. Sample: cultured CD8+ T cells from PBMCs, taken from culture after CMV antigen stimulation. These receptors all come from a human donor in good health (CMV status not recorded). Some clones in this sample may be carry-over from other donors' samples.

The sample holds many counts of this clonotype. The chain uses TRBV7-6 and TRBJ2-7, with a tentative D call TRBD1 (5 bases). There are 13 residues in the CDR3. Between the trimmed V and J ends, which lost 6 bases and 7 bases, there was a span of 16 bases. CDR1 SGHVS and CDR2 FNYEAQ come from the germline V gene. DNA for the CDR3: TGTGCCAGCAGTCCTACAGGCTCCCAGGAGCAGTACTTC. It is translated as CASSPTGSQEQYF.

This clonotype was seen more than once but under ten times. This CDR3 is CASSLTPGGRGQYF. The DNA of the CDR3 is TGTGCCAGCAGTTTAACCCCAGGGGGCAGGGGACAGTATTTT. The chain recombines TRBV27 with TRBJ2-3; 8 nucleotides line up with TRBD1. Trimming cost V 2 bases and J 12 bases; bases outside gene matches: 10. Per germline, CDR1 MNHEY and CDR2 SMNVEV (reference sequence). CDR3 length equals 14 residues.

This clonotype has just one count. The germline gene is not matched at one end of the junction; a read error may be the cause. This rearrangement joins TRBV7-6 to TRBJ2-2; possibly TRBD1 for D (6 bases). This CDR3 has 15 residues. Germline V gene lookup returns CDR1 SGHVS and CDR2 FNYEAQ. CDR3: CASSPFSTGTGELFF. The CDR3 DNA is TGTGCTAGCAGCCCCTTTTCGACAGGAACCGGGGAGCTGTTTTTT.

This sequence joins TRBV5-1 and TRBJ2-1; D not resolved. Germline V gene data show CDR1 as SGHRS and CDR2 as YFSETQ. The CDR3 extends over 17 amino acids. Trimming cost V 2 bases and J 3 bases, with 18 bases left between them. The CDR3 nucleotides are TGCGCCAGCAGCTTATCGTCCATAACGGTCGACTACAATGAGCAGTTCTTC. This codes for CASSLSSITVDYNEQFF.

The V gene is TRBV28, the J gene TRBJ2-3, with 7 bases fitting TRBD2. The CDR3 has 16 residues. Germline V gene data show CDR1 as MDHEN and CDR2 as SYDVKM. After removal of 2 bases from V and 3 bases from J, the junction contained 8 bases not matched to a gene. In DNA, the CDR3 is TGTGCCAGCAGTTTACGCGTCTGGGGAGGGACAGATACGCAGTATTTT. Encoded protein: CASSLRVWGGTDTQYF.

This chain joins TRBV6-2 or TRBV6-3 and TRBJ1-2; maybe TRBD1 (6 bases). Trimming shortened V by 6 bases and J by 4 bases, and 15 bases separated the two germline ends. Germline V CDR1 and CDR2: MNHEY, SVGEGT. CDR3 length equals 14 residues. The DNA for the CDR3 is TGTGCCAGCAGGCCCCTCGGACAGATCTATGGCTACACCTTC. Protein: CASRPLGQIYGYTF.

This sequence joins TRBV5-1 and TRBJ2-7; 14 positions match TRBD2. CDR1 SGHRS and CDR2 YFSETQ come from the germline V gene. J gave up 3 bases and V 0 bases, and 8 bases lay outside the gene matches. This CDR3 region has 18 residues. The CDR3 sequence is CASSLESRLAGGIYEQYF. CDR3 bases: TGCGCCAGCAGCTTGGAAAGTCGACTAGCGGGGGGGATCTACGAGCAGTACTTC.

At least ten counts were recorded for this clonotype. This sequence joins TRBV7-8 and TRBJ1-1; perhaps TRBD1 as D (5 bases). Germline lookup yields CDR1 SGHVS and CDR2 FQNEAQ. V lost 4 bases, J lost 1 base, and 19 bases lay in between. This CDR3 has 17 amino acids. Written as DNA, the CDR3 is TGTGCCAGCAGCTCCCCCCGGGGCGCCACAAAGAACACTGAAGCTTTCTTT. Protein: CASSSPRGATKNTEAFF.

The J gene is TRBJ2-7, the V gene TRBV28; TRBD1 matches 7 bases. CDR3 length: 12 residues. CDR1 is MDHEN and CDR2 is SYDVKM in the germline V gene. V lost 9 bases to trimming and J lost 3 bases; unmatched junction nucleotides: 5. The CDR3 DNA follows: TGTGCCAGTAGGACAGGCGACTACGAGCAGTACGTC. Translation: CASRTGDYEQYV.

The sample holds a few counts of this clonotype. The gene calls are TRBV4-2 and TRBJ1-1; D not certain. The CDR3 contains 15 residues. The germline CDR1 and CDR2 sequences are LGHNA and YNFKEQ. V lost 8 bases and J 0 bases, leaving 16 bases between the germline ends. The CDR3: CASQPRRTLNTEAFF. For the CDR3, the DNA is TGTGCCAGCCAACCTAGACGGACTTTGAACACTGAAGCTTTCTTT.

The table lists this clonotype with a few counts. V usage is TRBV7-6 and J usage is TRBJ2-7; the D gene could be TRBD1 or TRBD2 (5 bases each). The CDR3 covers 15 residues. The germline V and J ends were trimmed by 8 bases and 3 bases, with 20 bases remaining between them. Germline V gene sequence: CDR1 SGHVS, CDR2 FNYEAQ. CDR3 nucleotide sequence: TGTGCCAGCGGACACAGCGCGGGTTTTGACTACGAGCAGTACTTC. It translates to CASGHSAGFDYEQYF.

There are many counts of this clonotype. This chain connects TRBV7-9 to TRBJ1-1; the match to TRBD1 covers 7 bases. Trimming at V came to 4 bases and at J to 5 bases, leaving 10 bases not matched to a gene. The CDR3 extends over 15 amino acids. Germline V CDR1 and CDR2: SEHNR, FQNEAQ (reference sequence). This chain's CDR3 is CASSSLQGPGTEAFF. The CDR3 DNA follows: TGTGCCAGCAGCTCCCTACAGGGGCCGGGTACTGAAGCTTTCTTT.

This clonotype was seen more than once but under ten times. The chain combines TRBV7-9 with TRBJ1-1, with D maybe TRBD1 (5 bases). Trimming cost V 0 bases and J 3 bases, with 11 bases left between them. The CDR3 is 15 residues long. Germline V gene lookup returns CDR1 SEHNR and CDR2 FQNEAQ (reference sequence). The CDR3 sequence is CASSLAGDGHTEAFF. The CDR3 DNA follows: TGTGCCAGCAGCTTAGCGGGGGACGGGCACACTGAAGCTTTCTTT.

The rearrangement joins TRBV29-1 to TRBJ1-1; D might be TRBD1 (5 bases). Germline-derived CDR1 and CDR2 are SQVTM and ANQGSEA. The CDR3 contains 11 residues. Deletions cut 7 bases from V and 11 bases from J, with 17 bases between. The CDR3 loop reads CSADMDKEAFF. CDR3 nucleotide sequence: TGCAGCGCCGATATGGACAAGGAGGCTTTCTTT.

This chain connects TRBV20-1 to TRBJ2-1; 7 bases agree with TRBD2. The trim removed 6 bases at V and 9 bases at J, leaving 5 bases unmatched. The germline V gene has CDR1 DFQATT and CDR2 SNEGSKA (reference sequence). CDR3 length: 11 amino acids. CDR3: CSAGREGEQFF. The CDR3 DNA sequence: TGCAGTGCGGGCAGGGAGGGTGAGCAGTTCTTC.

The rearrangement uses TRBV20-1 and TRBJ1-5; D not certain. Germline assignment: CDR1 DFQATT and CDR2 SNEGSKA (reference sequence). This CDR3 comprises 13 residues. The germline V and J ends were trimmed by 3 bases and 6 bases, with 12 bases remaining between them. This chain's CDR3 is CSARTPEGQPQHF. CDR3 nucleotide sequence: TGCAGTGCTAGGACCCCGGAGGGTCAGCCCCAGCATTTT.

The sample holds many counts of this clonotype. CDR3 DNA: TGTGCTAGTGGTTTGGAGCCCTTAGCGGGGGTATTCGGTGAGCAGTTCTTC. Its translation: CASGLEPLAGVFGEQFF. J is TRBJ2-1 and V is TRBV12-5; TRBD2 matches 9 bases. Germline lookup yields CDR1 LGHNT and CDR2 FRNRAP. The CDR3 totals 17 residues. After removal of 1 base from V and 9 bases from J, the junction contained 13 bases not matched to a gene.

This clonotype was seen a few times. The rearrangement joins TRBV7-6 to TRBJ2-1, with D possibly TRBD1 on 5 matching bases. V was cut by 6 bases and J by 6 bases, with 6 bases left in between. Germline V gene lookup returns CDR1 SGHVS and CDR2 FNYEAQ. The CDR3 runs to 11 residues. The CDR3 nucleotides read TGTGCCAGCAGTGGGGCCAATGAGCAGTTCTTC. Its translation: CASSGANEQFF.

The chain joins TRBV6-6 to TRBJ2-3, with TRBD2 matching 15 bases. Unmatched junction bases numbered 8, after V lost 5 bases and J lost 5 bases. The germline V gene encodes CDR1 MNHNY and CDR2 SVGAGI (reference sequence). CDR3 length equals 17 residues. This CDR3 is CASSGLAGGLARDTQYF. In DNA, the CDR3 is TGTGCCAGCAGTGGACTAGCGGGGGGGCTTGCCAGAGATACGCAGTATTTT.

This clonotype was observed a few times. CDR3 DNA: TGTGCCAGCAGTTTTAAGGACCTAGGCCACCTTGGTACGCAGTATTTT. It translates to CASSFKDLGHLGTQYF. The chain joins TRBV12-3 or TRBV12-4 to TRBJ2-3; D ambiguous. V lost 3 bases, J lost 8 bases, and 21 bases lay in between. The CDR3 totals 16 residues.

This clonotype occurred a few times. The V gene is TRBV5-6, the J gene TRBJ1-3; TRBD1 might be the D (6 bases). V dropped 4 bases and J dropped 1 base, with 12 bases sitting between them. Germline V gene lookup returns CDR1 SGHDT and CDR2 YYEEEE. This CDR3 contains 15 residues. The CDR3 here is CASSTDQGSGNTIYF. The CDR3 coding sequence is TGTGCCAGCAGCACCGATCAGGGGTCTGGAAACACCATATATTTT.

The CDR3, as DNA: TGCAGCGTTAGTCCTTGGACCAAGGGAGTAACTACTAACTATGGCTACACCTTC. Translation: CSVSPWTKGVTTNYGYTF. The chain carries TRBV29-1 and TRBJ1-2; no clear D. CDR1 and CDR2 from the germline V gene are SQVTM and ANQGSEA. The CDR3 spans 18 residues. The germline V and J ends were trimmed by 5 bases and 0 bases, with 25 bases remaining between them. Filled out from reference TRBV29-1 and TRBJ1-2, the complete variable domain reads SAVISQKPSRDICQRGTSLTIQCQVDSQVTMMFWYRQQPGQSLTLIATANQGSEATYESGFVIDKFPISRPNLTFSTLTVSNMSPEDSSIYLCSVSPWTKGVTTNYGYTFGSGTRLTVV.

This clonotype was observed a handful of times. This sequence joins TRBV25-1 and TRBJ2-2; 7 bases are shared with TRBD2. The CDR3 spans 15 residues. Germline lookup yields CDR1 MGHDK and CDR2 SYGVNS. V trimming: 3 bases; J trimming: 0 bases; junction bases outside the gene matches: 1. The CDR3 nucleotides read TGTGCCAGCAGTGATGGGGGGGCGAACACCGGGGAGCTGTTTTTT. Its protein product is CASSDGGANTGELFF.

The genes are TRBV5-4 and TRBJ2-1; the match to TRBD2 covers 11 bases. This CDR3 comprises 17 residues. Germline V gene data show CDR1 as SGHNT and CDR2 as YYREEE (reference sequence). Trimming cost V 10 bases and J 7 bases; bases outside gene matches: 19. The CDR3 DNA reads as TGTGCCGCCTTACCCTGGCAACTAGCGGGGGACAGGAATGAGCAGTTCTTC. This sequence encodes CAALPWQLAGDRNEQFF.

The V gene is TRBV2, the J gene TRBJ2-3; D gene ambiguous. Germline lookup yields CDR1 SNHLY and CDR2 FYNNEI. Trimming cost V 7 bases and J 6 bases, with 11 bases left between them. The length of the CDR3 is 12 residues. The CDR3 reads CASNQLPDTQYF. In nucleotides, the CDR3 is TGTGCCAGCAACCAGCTCCCCGATACGCAGTATTTT.